The rows below give T cell receptor beta chains drawn from one sample of a study of Ad26.COV2.S vaccination and SARS-CoV-2 variants. This table comes from immunoSEQ multiplex PCR, and its TCRdb copy is limited to in-frame clones, with some not included. The table lists fewer than 50,000 clones, 65% to 90% of them singletons, with less than 50% in the top ten. The sample here was peripheral blood, taken after recovery from COVID-19. The receptor set was obtained from a human donor who had recovered from COVID-19. Each CDR3 is given with its conserved first and last residue. Fields, in order: clone size, V gene, J gene, D gene, CDR3 DNA, CDR3 protein. D genes are given only for firm matches. For some rows the clone size is stated as once, few or many, or as a class when expanded; others skip it.

clone size: .
V gene: TRBV7-7
J gene: TRBJ2-2
D gene: .
CDR3 DNA: TGTGCCAGCACCGCCTCCAATGCCGGGGAGCTGTTTTTT
CDR3 protein: CASTASNAGELFF

clone size: .
V gene: TRBV10-3
J gene: TRBJ2-2
D gene: .
CDR3 DNA: TGTGCCATCAGTGAGTCTGAGGGTGTCGGGGAGCTGTTTTTT
CDR3 protein: CAISESEGVGELFF

clone size: .
V gene: TRBV6-1
J gene: TRBJ2-3
D gene: TRBD1
CDR3 DNA: TGTGCCAGCAGTGAAGACAGGGGGAGAGATACGCAGTATTTT
CDR3 protein: CASSEDRGRDTQYF

clone size: once
V gene: TRBV27
J gene: TRBJ2-2
D gene: TRBD2
CDR3 DNA: TGTGCCAGCAGTCCAGGGACTAGCGGATCCACCGGGGAGCTGTTTTTT
CDR3 protein: CASSPGTSGSTGELFF

clone size: .
V gene: TRBV19
J gene: TRBJ1-1
D gene: .
CDR3 DNA: TGTGCCAGTAGTATTGGGGGCATGAACACTGAAGCTTTCTTT
CDR3 protein: CASSIGGMNTEAFF

clone size: .
V gene: TRBV5-1
J gene: TRBJ1-3
D gene: .
CDR3 DNA: TGCGCCAGCAGCCCAGGGTACTCTGGAAACACCATATATTTT
CDR3 protein: CASSPGYSGNTIYF

clone size: .
V gene: TRBV6-1
J gene: TRBJ2-1
D gene: .
CDR3 DNA: TGTGCCAGCAGTGAAGGGCTGGAATGGAATGAGCAGTTCTTC
CDR3 protein: CASSEGLEWNEQFF

clone size: .
V gene: TRBV9
J gene: TRBJ1-2
D gene: TRBD1
CDR3 DNA: TGTGCCAGCAGCCCCCGGACAGGGCCCTATGGCTACACCTTC
CDR3 protein: CASSPRTGPYGYTF

clone size: few
V gene: TRBV15
J gene: TRBJ2-3
D gene: TRBD2
CDR3 DNA: TGTGCCACCAGCAGTGCCCGGCTAGCGGGGGAAACGCCCCACACAGATACGCAGTATTTT
CDR3 protein: CATSSARLAGETPHTDTQYF

clone size: .
V gene: TRBV5-1
J gene: TRBJ2-5
D gene: .
CDR3 DNA: TGCGCCAGCAGCTTAGGACAGCTCCAAGAGACCCAGTACTTC
CDR3 protein: CASSLGQLQETQYF

clone size: once
V gene: TRBV24-1
J gene: TRBJ2-1
D gene: TRBD2
CDR3 DNA: TGTGCCACCAGTGGCCTGAGCGGGACGGGGGGCTCCTACAATGAGCAGTTCTTC
CDR3 protein: CATSGLSGTGGSYNEQFF

clone size: once
V gene: TRBV19
J gene: TRBJ1-2
D gene: .
CDR3 DNA: TGTGCCAGTAGTATTATCGGCAGGGGCACCTATGGCTACACCTTC
CDR3 protein: CASSIIGRGTYGYTF

clone size: .
V gene: TRBV10-3
J gene: TRBJ2-3
D gene: TRBD2
CDR3 DNA: TGTGCCATCAGTGAGTCGACTAGCGGTTACACAGATACGCAGTATTTT
CDR3 protein: CAISESTSGYTDTQYF

clone size: .
V gene: TRBV5-6
J gene: TRBJ2-1
D gene: .
CDR3 DNA: TGTGCCAGCAGATTCCTCACAGAGAGCTCCTACAATGAGCAGTTCTTC
CDR3 protein: CASRFLTESSYNEQFF

clone size: .
V gene: TRBV7-3
J gene: TRBJ2-6
D gene: TRBD1
CDR3 DNA: TGTGCCAGCAGCTTAACAGGGGGCGCCGTTTCTGGGGCCAACGTCCTGACTTTC
CDR3 protein: CASSLTGGAVSGANVLTF

clone size: .
V gene: TRBV3-1/TRBV3-2
J gene: TRBJ2-1
D gene: .
CDR3 DNA: TGTGCCAGCAGCCCGACCACCAGCTCCTACAATGAGCAGTTCTTC
CDR3 protein: CASSPTTSSYNEQFF

clone size: many
V gene: TRBV19
J gene: TRBJ1-5
D gene: .
CDR3 DNA: TGTGCCAGTAGTGGAACGGCCCATCAGCCCCAGCATTTT
CDR3 protein: CASSGTAHQPQHF

clone size: .
V gene: TRBV18
J gene: TRBJ1-1
D gene: .
CDR3 DNA: TGTGCCAGCTCATCGGACAGTAACACTGAAGCTTTCTTT
CDR3 protein: CASSSDSNTEAFF

clone size: .
V gene: TRBV27
J gene: TRBJ2-5
D gene: .
CDR3 DNA: TGTGCCAGCAGTTTAGGGGAAAGAGAAGGCCAGTACTTC
CDR3 protein: CASSLGEREGQYF

clone size: .
V gene: TRBV4-1
J gene: TRBJ2-2
D gene: TRBD2
CDR3 DNA: TGCGCCAGCAGCCCCGGTCCAGGACTAGCGGTCCTAACCACCGGGGAGCTGTTTTTT
CDR3 protein: CASSPGPGLAVLTTGELFF

clone size: .
V gene: TRBV7-8
J gene: TRBJ2-2
D gene: .
CDR3 DNA: TGTGCCAGCAGCCCCCGCAGAAACACCGGGGAGCTGTTTTTT
CDR3 protein: CASSPRRNTGELFF

clone size: .
V gene: TRBV6-1
J gene: TRBJ2-1
D gene: .
CDR3 DNA: TGTGCCAGCAGTGAACCCTTGCAGGACAATGAGCAGTTCTTC
CDR3 protein: CASSEPLQDNEQFF

clone size: .
V gene: TRBV5-6
J gene: TRBJ2-3
D gene: .
CDR3 DNA: TGTGCCAGCTTCCCCTCGACCGGCGCAGATACGCAGTATTTT
CDR3 protein: CASFPSTGADTQYF

clone size: .
V gene: TRBV10-3
J gene: TRBJ1-3
D gene: .
CDR3 DNA: TGTGCCATCATCTCAGAGGGCCACTCTGGAAACACCATATATTTT
CDR3 protein: CAIISEGHSGNTIYF